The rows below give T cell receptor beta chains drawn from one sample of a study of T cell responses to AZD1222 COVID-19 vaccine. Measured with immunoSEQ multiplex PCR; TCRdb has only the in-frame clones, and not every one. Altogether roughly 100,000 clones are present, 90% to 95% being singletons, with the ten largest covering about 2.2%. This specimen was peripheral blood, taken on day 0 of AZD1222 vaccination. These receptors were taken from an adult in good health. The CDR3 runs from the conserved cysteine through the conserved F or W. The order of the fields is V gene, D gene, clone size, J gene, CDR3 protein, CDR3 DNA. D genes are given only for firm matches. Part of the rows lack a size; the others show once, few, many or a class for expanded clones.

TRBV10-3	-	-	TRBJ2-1	CAISDPGRTYNEQFF	TGTGCCATCAGTGACCCGGGGCGCACTTACAATGAGCAGTTCTTC
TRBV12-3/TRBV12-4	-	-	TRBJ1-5	CASSLRNQPQHF	TGTGCCAGCAGTTTGCGTAATCAGCCCCAGCATTTT
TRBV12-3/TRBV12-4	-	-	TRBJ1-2	CASSLSIGYTF	TGTGCCAGCAGTCTCTCTATTGGCTACACCTTC
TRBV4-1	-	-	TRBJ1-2	CASSQETRGNYGYTF	TGCGCCAGCAGCCAAGAAACCCGGGGTAACTATGGCTACACCTTC
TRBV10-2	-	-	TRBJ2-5	CASSESRARETQYF	TGCGCCAGCAGTGAGTCCAGGGCTCGAGAGACCCAGTACTTC
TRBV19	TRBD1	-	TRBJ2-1	CASRQGAYNEQFF	TGTGCCAGTAGGCAGGGGGCCTACAATGAGCAGTTCTTC
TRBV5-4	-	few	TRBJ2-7	CASSLPNAGQYF	TGTGCCAGCAGCTTGCCGAACGCAGGGCAGTACTTC
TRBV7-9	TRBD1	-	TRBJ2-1	CASSAGTGRNNEQFF	TGTGCCAGCAGCGCCGGGACAGGGAGAAACAATGAGCAGTTCTTC
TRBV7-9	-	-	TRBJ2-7	CASSSLVTYEQYF	TGTGCCAGCAGCTCCCTCGTCACCTACGAGCAGTACTTC
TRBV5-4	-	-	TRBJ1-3	CASSLDRFSGNTIYF	TGTGCCAGCAGCCTGGACAGATTCTCTGGAAACACCATATATTTT
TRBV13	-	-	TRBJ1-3	CASSFYSSGNTIYF	TGTGCCAGCAGCTTTTACAGCTCTGGAAACACCATATATTTT
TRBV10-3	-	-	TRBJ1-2	CAISESGTGYGYTF	TGTGCCATCAGTGAGTCCGGGACCGGCTATGGCTACACCTTC
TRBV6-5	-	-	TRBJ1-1	CASTSSGRRKAFF	TGTGCCAGCACCTCGTCCGGGAGACGGAAAGCTTTCTTT